This passage covers 30 T cell receptor beta chains from one sample sequenced in a study of blood T cell repertoires in COVID-19. Profiled with immunoSEQ multiplex PCR; TCRdb holds only in-frame clones, not every one. The profile shows about 160,000 clones, 85% of them singletons. Sample: peripheral blood. The receptors derive from a human donor with acute or convalescent COVID-19. The donor label of this sample is uncertain.

The genes are TRBV9 and TRBJ2-7; 7 bases fit TRBD1. Trimming took 1 base from V and 3 from J; bases not matched to a gene: 10. The CDR3 runs 16 residues. The V gene's germline CDR1 is SGDLS and CDR2 YYNGEE. CDR3 in amino acids: CASSVSGSPGGYEQYF. The CDR3, as DNA: TGTGCCAGCAGCGTATCCGGATCCCCAGGGGGCTACGAGCAGTACTTC.

This chain links TRBV4-3 with TRBJ1-1; D not certain. The germline V gene has CDR1 LGHNA and CDR2 YSLEER. V was cut by 6 bases and J by 1 base, with 9 bases left in between. The CDR3 is 13 amino acids. CDR3 coding DNA: TGCGCCAGCAGTGGGCTAAAGAACACTGAAGCTTTCTTT. Encoded protein: CASSGLKNTEAFF.

The chain uses TRBV19 and TRBJ2-1; TRBD2 aligns across 8 bases. CDR1 and CDR2 (germline): LNHDA, SQIVND (reference sequence). The J segment lost 5 bases and the V segment lost 7 bases, leaving 19 bases of the junction unmatched. This CDR3 contains 18 residues. CDR3 bases: TGTGCCAGTACTTCTCAGAGGGGTAGCGGGGATTTCAACAATGAGCAGTTCTTC. It codes for CASTSQRGSGDFNNEQFF.

This clone occurred a few times. The genes are TRBV6-5 and TRBJ1-2; TRBD1 might be the D (6 bases). Deletions cut 6 bases from V and 7 bases from J, with 15 bases between. The CDR3 is 13 residues long. Germline CDR1 reads MNHEY; CDR2 reads SVGAGI. This CDR3 reads CASSPEGVSGYTF. Here the CDR3 DNA reads TGTGCCAGCAGCCCCGAGGGGGTGAGTGGCTACACCTTC.

The genes are TRBV19 and TRBJ1-1, with TRBD1 identical over 7 bases. Germline assignment: CDR1 LNHDA and CDR2 SQIVND (reference sequence). The trim removed 7 bases at V and 4 bases at J, leaving 9 bases unmatched. The CDR3 is made up of 14 amino acids. The CDR3 sequence: CASTRGGAGTEAFF. CDR3 nucleotides: TGTGCCAGTACCCGAGGGGGCGCGGGCACTGAAGCTTTCTTT.

This clone was seen once. The rearrangement joins TRBV7-9 to TRBJ2-5, with TRBD1 as a possible D gene (5 bases). This CDR3 has 13 amino acids. V was clipped by 5 bases and J by 5 bases, with 12 bases between them. Germline assignment: CDR1 SEHNR and CDR2 FQNEAQ (reference sequence). The CDR3 nucleotides read TGTGCCAGCAGCCCTTCTAGGGGTGAGACCCAGTACTTC. Its protein product is CASSPSRGETQYF.

The rearrangement joins TRBV6-4 to TRBJ2-6, with D possibly being TRBD1 (5 bases). V lost 0 bases and J lost 2, with 5 bases in between. The CDR3 covers 15 residues. CDR1 MRHNA and CDR2 SNTAGT come from the germline V gene. In DNA form, the CDR3 reads TGTGCCAGCAGTGACTCAGGGGCTGGGGCCAACGTCCTGACTTTC. Amino acid sequence: CASSDSGAGANVLTF.

A word on this clone: The same CDR3 arises from other DNA sequences in this sample as well. The chain uses TRBV19 and TRBJ2-7; D gene uncertain. CDR1 is LNHDA and CDR2 is SQIVND in the germline V gene (reference sequence). V was shortened by 3 bases and J by 3 bases, with 3 bases between the two germline ends. There are 11 residues in the CDR3. CDR3 in DNA: TGTGCCAGTAGTATCGGCTACGAGCAGTACTTC. This codes for CASSIGYEQYF. The full variable domain, with the rest looked up from reference TRBV19 and TRBJ2-7, is DGGITQSPKYLFRKEGQNVTLSCEQNLNHDAMYWYRQDPGQGLRLIYYSQIVNDFQKGDIAEGYSVSREKKESFPLTVTSAQKNPTAFYLCASSIGYEQYFGPGTRLTVT.

Of note for this clone: Within the sample, other DNA sequences also encode this same CDR3. The chain uses TRBV19 and TRBJ1-1; maybe TRBD1 (6 bases). The V and J ends lost 5 bases and 0 bases respectively, with 10 bases between them. The CDR3 covers 14 residues. Germline-derived CDR1 and CDR2 are LNHDA and SQIVND (reference sequence). The CDR3 loop reads CASSPQGLNTEAFF. In DNA, the CDR3 is TGTGCCAGTAGTCCACAGGGCTTGAACACTGAAGCTTTCTTT.

The V call is TRBV3-1 (or the pseudogene TRBV3-2), the J call TRBJ2-5; D not resolved. The CDR3 covers 13 residues. Germline values: CDR1 LGHDT, CDR2 YNNKEL (reference sequence). Trimming removed 1 base from V and 4 bases from J, with 7 bases in between. CDR3 in DNA: TGTGCCAGCAGCCAAGGAAACAGAGAGACCCAGTACTTC. Translated, it gives CASSQGNRETQYF.

The chain joins TRBV9 to TRBJ1-2; TRBD1 is a possible D gene (5 bases). Per the germline V gene, CDR1 is SGDLS and CDR2 is YYNGEE. Trimming pared 0 bases from V and 6 bases from J, leaving 12 bases between. This CDR3 is built from 14 residues. The CDR3 protein is CASSVVPGMNGYTF. DNA of the CDR3: TGTGCCAGCAGCGTAGTTCCAGGGATGAATGGCTACACCTTC.

J is TRBJ2-3 and V is TRBV9, with 14 bases matching TRBD2. Germline CDR1 and CDR2: SGDLS and YYNGEE. V dropped 3 bases and J dropped 5; count of bases not matched to a gene: 5. CDR3 length: 16 amino acids. DNA for the CDR3: TGTGCCAGCAGCGCCCGACTAGCGGGGGGGCTAGATACGCAGTATTTT. Translating it yields CASSARLAGGLDTQYF.

The J gene is TRBJ1-4, the V gene TRBV7-2, with TRBD1 identical over 7 bases. This CDR3 has 14 residues. With V trimmed by 1 base and J by 10 bases, 6 bases remained unmatched. Germline V gives CDR1 SGHTA, CDR2 FQGNSA. The CDR3 DNA sequence: TGTGCCAGCAGCTTAGGGGCAGGGGGAGGAAAACTGTTTTTT. Protein sequence: CASSLGAGGGKLFF.

The V call is TRBV5-4, the J call TRBJ1-2; TRBD1 might be the D (6 bases). The CDR3 totals 13 residues. V was pared by 5 bases and J by 3 bases, with 11 bases between. CDR1 and CDR2 from the germline V gene are SGHNT and YYREEE (reference sequence). In nucleotides, the CDR3 is TGTGCCAGCAGTCCTAGACAGGACTATGGCTACACCTTC. Translating gives CASSPRQDYGYTF. The full variable domain, with the rest looked up from reference TRBV5-4 and TRBJ1-2, is ETGVTQSPTHLIKTRGQQVTLRCSSQSGHNTVSWYQQALGQGPQFIFQYYREEENGRGNFPPRFSGLQFPNYSSELNVNALELDDSALYLCASSPRQDYGYTFGSGTRLTVV.

The CDR3 nucleotides read TGCAGCGTTGTCCGCCAGGGAGCCAAAAACATTCAGTACTTC. Residues: CSVVRQGAKNIQYF. V is TRBV29-1 and J is TRBJ2-4; D might be TRBD1 (5 bases). Germline values: CDR1 SQVTM, CDR2 ANQGSEA. The V and J ends lost 4 bases and 0 bases respectively, with 10 bases between them. The CDR3 spans 14 residues.

This chain uses TRBV19 with TRBJ1-1; a possible D gene is TRBD1 (5 bases). This CDR3 spans 15 amino acids. The V gene's germline CDR1 is LNHDA and CDR2 SQIVND (reference sequence). The V end lost 4 bases, the J end lost 0 bases, and 12 bases lay between the germline ends. In DNA, the CDR3 is TGTGCCAGTAGTACCCGACAGATAATGAACACTGAAGCTTTCTTT. This codes for CASSTRQIMNTEAFF.

This rearrangement joins TRBV9 to TRBJ1-5; D is unclear. The V and J ends lost 3 bases and 0 bases respectively, with 10 bases between them. The CDR3 is 15 amino acids. The germline gives CDR1 SGDLS, CDR2 YYNGEE. The CDR3 reads CASSATPGSNQPQHF. The CDR3 nucleotides read TGTGCCAGCAGCGCCACACCGGGTAGCAATCAGCCCCAGCATTTT. Full variable domain (remainder filled in from reference TRBV9 and TRBJ1-5): DSGVTQTPKHLITATGQRVTLRCSPRSGDLSVYWYQQSLDQGLQFLIQYYNGEERAKGNILERFSAQQFPDLHSELNLSSLELGDSALYFCASSATPGSNQPQHFGDGTRLSIL.

The chain uses TRBV7-2 and TRBJ2-7; 12 nucleotides match TRBD1. With 5 bases clipped from V and 2 bases from J, the junction kept 4 bases outside the gene matches. This CDR3 has 15 amino acids. CDR1 and CDR2 (germline): SGHTA, FQGNSA. The CDR3 nucleotides are TGTGCCAGCAGCATGGGGACAGGGGGCCCCTACGAGCAGTACTTC. This encodes CASSMGTGGPYEQYF.

There are a few counts of this clone. The chain recombines TRBV18 with TRBJ2-1; 11 bases align to TRBD2. The CDR3 spans 16 residues. Trimming cost V 3 bases and J 2 bases; bases outside gene matches: 3. From germline, CDR1 is KGHSH and CDR2 LQKENI. This CDR3 is CASSPGLAGPYNEQFF. The CDR3, as DNA: TGTGCCAGCTCACCCGGACTAGCGGGCCCCTACAATGAGCAGTTCTTC.

This clone was found once. The chain employs TRBV19 and TRBJ1-1; 7 positions match TRBD1. This CDR3 is 13 amino acids long. Germline assignment: CDR1 LNHDA and CDR2 SQIVND (reference sequence). The V gene end was trimmed by 8 bases and the J gene end by 1 base; junction bases not matched to a gene: 4. The CDR3 region is CASLDRENTEAFF. The CDR3 nucleotides are TGTGCCAGTCTCGACAGGGAGAACACTGAAGCTTTCTTT.

This clone has just one count. This chain joins TRBV5-1 and TRBJ1-6; D perhaps matches TRBD1 (6 bases). The CDR3 runs 18 residues. V lost 0 bases and J 9 bases, leaving 22 bases between the germline ends. In germline, CDR1 is SGHRS, CDR2 YFSETQ. CDR3 protein: CASSLGSRDTSRISPLHF. DNA for the CDR3: TGCGCCAGCAGCTTGGGGTCCCGGGACACCTCCCGGATTTCACCCCTCCACTTT. Using reference TRBV5-1 and TRBJ1-6 for the parts outside the CDR3, the full variable domain is KAGVTQTPRYLIKTRGQQVTLSCSPISGHRSVSWYQQTPGQGLQFLFEYFSETQRNKGNFPGRFSGRQFSNSRSEMNVSTLELGDSALYLCASSLGSRDTSRISPLHFGNGTRLTVT.

The rearrangement links TRBV7-2 to TRBJ1-1; D gene unclear. Germline loops: CDR1 SGHTA, CDR2 FQGNSA. The CDR3 extends over 11 amino acids. Deletions cut 4 bases from V and 11 bases from J, with 11 bases between. The CDR3 here is CASSYGEAAFF. The DNA of the CDR3 is TGTGCCAGCAGCTACGGTGAGGCGGCTTTCTTT.

V gene TRBV11-2 combines with J gene TRBJ1-4; maybe TRBD1 (6 bases). Germline lookup yields CDR1 SGHAT and CDR2 FQNNGV. V shed 4 bases and J shed 6 bases, with 15 bases lying between them. This CDR3 is built from 15 residues. CDR3 nucleotide sequence: TGTGCCAGCAGCTCGCACAGGGCAAGGGATGAAAAACTGTTTTTT. Translation: CASSSHRARDEKLFF.

A note on this clone: Mismatch with germline at one junction end may stem from a read error. This chain links TRBV11-2 with TRBJ2-7; D gene uncertain. Germline lookup yields CDR1 SGHAT and CDR2 FQNNGV. This CDR3 spans 14 amino acids. The CDR3 region is CASTLGPPSYEQYF. The CDR3 DNA reads as TGTGCCAGCACCTTAGGGCCCCCCTCCTACGAGCAGTACTTC.

This clone appeared once. The chain uses TRBV6-5 and TRBJ1-6, with 7 positions matching TRBD1. J lost 10 bases, V lost 6 bases, and 9 bases had no gene match. The V gene's germline CDR1 is MNHEY and CDR2 SVGAGI. This CDR3 spans 14 amino acids. The CDR3 loop is CASRNRGRGSPLHF. The CDR3 region has the DNA TGTGCCAGCAGAAACAGGGGCCGGGGATCACCCCTCCACTTT.

The V and J genes are TRBV7-2 and TRBJ1-1, with D tentatively TRBD1 (5 bases). Trimming removed 3 bases from V and 0 bases from J, with 8 bases in between. The CDR3 is 14 amino acids. Germline values: CDR1 SGHTA, CDR2 FQGNSA. CDR3 coding DNA: TGTGCCAGCAGCTTGGGGCCCTTGAACACTGAAGCTTTCTTT. Its protein product is CASSLGPLNTEAFF. Together with reference TRBV7-2 and TRBJ1-1, the CDR3 gives the full variable domain: GAGVSQSPSNKVTEKGKDVELRCDPISGHTALYWYRQSLGQGLEFLIYFQGNSAPDKSGLPSDRFSAERTGGSVSTLTIQRTQQEDSAVYLCASSLGPLNTEAFFGQGTRLTVV.

This clone was recorded only once. The rearrangement links TRBV19 to TRBJ2-1; 15 bases map to TRBD2. This CDR3 is built from 20 residues. Germline V gene data show CDR1 as LNHDA and CDR2 as SQIVND (reference sequence). V shed 5 bases, J shed 4 bases, and the junction held 15 bases outside the gene matches. CDR3 DNA sequence: TGTGCCAGTAGTCCGCGGACAGGGCGGACTAGCGGGGGGGCTTACAATGAGCAGTTCTTC. It specifies CASSPRTGRTSGGAYNEQFF. The full variable domain, in which reference TRBV19 and TRBJ2-1 provide the parts outside the CDR3, is DGGITQSPKYLFRKEGQNVTLSCEQNLNHDAMYWYRQDPGQGLRLIYYSQIVNDFQKGDIAEGYSVSREKKESFPLTVTSAQKNPTAFYLCASSPRTGRTSGGAYNEQFFGPGTRLTVL.

The rearrangement joins TRBV7-9 to TRBJ1-6, with D possibly TRBD1 on 6 matching bases. From germline, CDR1 is SEHNR and CDR2 FQNEAQ (reference sequence). V dropped 2 bases and J dropped 5 bases, with 19 bases sitting between them. This CDR3 contains 18 residues. The CDR3 DNA sequence: TGTGCCAGCAGCTTAACGCCTGTTTCAGGGGTGAATAATTCACCCCTCCACTTT. Protein sequence: CASSLTPVSGVNNSPLHF.

This rearrangement joins TRBV5-1 to TRBJ1-2, with D maybe TRBD1 (5 bases). Germline loops: CDR1 SGHRS, CDR2 YFSETQ. Between the trimmed V and J ends, which lost 0 bases and 6 bases, there was a span of 12 bases. This CDR3 contains 14 residues. The CDR3 protein is CASSLAGQGHGYTF. CDR3 nucleotides: TGCGCCAGCAGCTTGGCGGGCCAGGGTCATGGCTACACCTTC.

The chain has TRBV15 and TRBJ1-2, with 8 positions matching TRBD1. The CDR3 extends over 17 amino acids. Germline CDR1 and CDR2: LNHNV and YYDKDF (reference sequence). The J segment lost 4 bases and the V segment lost 3 bases, leaving 13 bases of the junction unmatched. The DNA for the CDR3 is TGTGCCACCAGCAGTTCTGGAAACAGGGGGAGGATCTATGGCTACACCTTC. Protein product: CATSSSGNRGRIYGYTF.